One TCR beta chain is described in this entry. Its antigen is unidentified. The CDR3 loop spans 13 amino acids. The V gene's germline CDR1 is MGHDK and CDR2 SYGVNS. Trimming stripped 6 bases from V and 5 bases from J, with 13 bases between. Using its own MiXCR run on the reads, TCRdb lists one record per CDR3 protein. The table has hundreds of thousands of distinct CDR3 sequences, approximately 32% seen once; the top ten hold approximately 14%. The data were obtained in a study of T cell repertoires in cytomegalovirus infection. Study-wide background: Both a matching HLA type and CMV infection were indicated by public TCR beta signatures. Study-wide results and limits: People with CMV and the relevant HLA were identified by cumulative public TCR beta family frequency. HLA-C-restricted CMV clonotypes gave the most frequent clonotype in two of eight donors.

The sequenced material came from PBMCs. This chain connects TRBV25-1 to TRBJ1-1, with a possible D match to TRBD1 (5 bases). The sequence was collected from a human donor in good health (CMV status not recorded). Some clones in this sample may be carry-over from other donors' samples. CDR3 DNA sequence: TGTGCCAGCAGCTTCCAGGGACGGACTGAAGCTTTCTTT. Translated: CASSFQGRTEAFF.